This TCR beta chain was captured by sequencing in a study of a mutant IDH1 vaccine in newly diagnosed glioma. Study-level background: During weeks 1, 3, 5, 7, 11, 15, 19 and 23, patients received eight vaccinations. Pretreatment consisted of radiotherapy, temozolomide, or both, with most receiving both.

Looked up from germline, CDR1 is LNHDA and CDR2 is SQIVND (reference sequence). The CDR3 consists of 15 residues. Trimming cost V 3 bases and J 7 bases, with 13 bases left between them. Comments on this clone: Its antigen is as yet unknown.

Documented time point: week 11, during vaccination. Mutant IDH1 20-mer peptide, at 300 ug, made up each vaccine dose, with topical imiquimod. Overall study findings and caveats: Immune responses induced by vaccination arose in 93.3% of the patients.

Generated by immunoSEQ multiplex PCR, the TCRdb table keeps only in-frame clones and is missing some. The sample includes about 64,000 clones, 84% of them seen just once. The TCR originated in a woman in her forties or fifties with glioma. The specimen was PBMCs, collected from a glioma patient whose treatment included an IDH1 peptide vaccine. This rearrangement joins TRBV19 to TRBJ1-6; perhaps TRBD1 as D (6 bases). CDR3 region: CASSIPGTRNSPLHF. The CDR3 region has the DNA TGTGCCAGTAGTATCCCCGGGACAAGAAATTCACCCCTCCACTTT.